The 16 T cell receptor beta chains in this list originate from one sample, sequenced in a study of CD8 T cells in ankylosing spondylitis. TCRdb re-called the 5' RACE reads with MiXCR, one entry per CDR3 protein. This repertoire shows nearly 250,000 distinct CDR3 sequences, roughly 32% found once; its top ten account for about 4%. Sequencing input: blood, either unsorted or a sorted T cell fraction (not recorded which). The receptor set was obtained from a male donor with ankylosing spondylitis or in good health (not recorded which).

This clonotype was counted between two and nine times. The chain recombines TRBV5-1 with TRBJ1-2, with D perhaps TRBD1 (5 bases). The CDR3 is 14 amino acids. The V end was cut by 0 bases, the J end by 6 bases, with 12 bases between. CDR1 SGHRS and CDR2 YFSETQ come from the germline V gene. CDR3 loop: CASSLAPTVDGYTF. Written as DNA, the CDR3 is TGCGCCAGCAGCTTGGCCCCGACAGTGGATGGCTACACCTTC.

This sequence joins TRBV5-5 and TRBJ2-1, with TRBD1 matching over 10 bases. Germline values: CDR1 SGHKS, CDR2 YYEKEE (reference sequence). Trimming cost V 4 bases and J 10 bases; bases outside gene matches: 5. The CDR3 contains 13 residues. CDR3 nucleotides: TGTGCCAGCAGCGACAGGGGGCTGGGCGAGCAGTTCTTC. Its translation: CASSDRGLGEQFF.

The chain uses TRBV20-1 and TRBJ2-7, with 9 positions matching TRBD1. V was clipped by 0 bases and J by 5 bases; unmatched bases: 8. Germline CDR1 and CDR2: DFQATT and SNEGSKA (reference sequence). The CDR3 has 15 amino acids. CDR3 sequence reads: CSARDPGTGIHEQYF. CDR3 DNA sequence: TGCAGTGCTAGAGATCCCGGGACAGGGATCCACGAGCAGTACTTC.

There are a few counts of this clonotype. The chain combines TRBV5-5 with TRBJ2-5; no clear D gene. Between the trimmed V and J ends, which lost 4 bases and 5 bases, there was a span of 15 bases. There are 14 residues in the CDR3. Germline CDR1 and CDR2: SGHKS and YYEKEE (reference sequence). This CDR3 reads CASSETTGVETQYF. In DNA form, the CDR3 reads TGTGCCAGCAGCGAGACGACGGGTGTTGAGACCCAGTACTTC. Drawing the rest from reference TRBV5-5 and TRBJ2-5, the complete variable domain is DAGVTQSPTHLIKTRGQQVTLRCSPISGHKSVSWYQQVLGQGPQFIFQYYEKEERGRGNFPDRFSARQFPNYSSELNVNALLLGDSALYLCASSETTGVETQYFGPGTRLLVL.

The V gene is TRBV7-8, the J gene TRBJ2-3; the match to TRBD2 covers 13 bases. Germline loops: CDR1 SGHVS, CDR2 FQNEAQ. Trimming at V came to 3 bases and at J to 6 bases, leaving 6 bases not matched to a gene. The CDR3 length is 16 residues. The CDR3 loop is CASSFTSGGAVDTQYF. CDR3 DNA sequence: TGTGCCAGCAGCTTCACTAGCGGGGGGGCGGTGGATACGCAGTATTTT.

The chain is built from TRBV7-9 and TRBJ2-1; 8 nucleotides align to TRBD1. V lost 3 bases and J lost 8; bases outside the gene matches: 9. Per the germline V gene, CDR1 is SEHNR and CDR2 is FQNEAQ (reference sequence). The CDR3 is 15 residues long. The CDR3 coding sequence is TGTGCCAGCAGCTTTCGGACAGGGAGCAGGGATGAGCAGTTCTTC. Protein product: CASSFRTGSRDEQFF.

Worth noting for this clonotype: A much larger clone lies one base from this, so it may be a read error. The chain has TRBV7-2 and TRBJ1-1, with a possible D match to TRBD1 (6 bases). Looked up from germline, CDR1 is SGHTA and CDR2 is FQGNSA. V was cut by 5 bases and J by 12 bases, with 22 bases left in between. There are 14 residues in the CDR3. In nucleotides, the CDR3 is TGTGCCAGCAGCCTCACCCTAACAGGGACCGAACCTTTCTTT. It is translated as CASSLTLTGTEPFF. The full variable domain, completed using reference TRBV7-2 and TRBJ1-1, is GAGVSQSPSNKVTEKGKDVELRCDPISGHTALYWYRQSLGQGLEFLIYFQGNSAPDKSGLPSDRFSAERTGGSVSTLTIQRTQQEDSAVYLCASSLTLTGTEPFFGQGTRLTVV.

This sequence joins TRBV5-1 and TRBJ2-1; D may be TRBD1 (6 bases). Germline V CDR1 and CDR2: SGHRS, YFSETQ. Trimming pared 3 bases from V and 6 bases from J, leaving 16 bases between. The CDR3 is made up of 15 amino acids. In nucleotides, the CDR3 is TGCGCCAGCAGCTCATGGACAGATATCGGCAATGAGCAGTTCTTC. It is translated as CASSSWTDIGNEQFF.

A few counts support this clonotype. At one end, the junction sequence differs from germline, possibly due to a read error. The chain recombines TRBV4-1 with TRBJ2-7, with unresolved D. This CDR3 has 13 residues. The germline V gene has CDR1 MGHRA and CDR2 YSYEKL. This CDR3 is CASSQGRAYEQYF. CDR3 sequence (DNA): TGCGCCAGCAGCCAAGGAAGGGCCTATGAGCAGTACTTC.

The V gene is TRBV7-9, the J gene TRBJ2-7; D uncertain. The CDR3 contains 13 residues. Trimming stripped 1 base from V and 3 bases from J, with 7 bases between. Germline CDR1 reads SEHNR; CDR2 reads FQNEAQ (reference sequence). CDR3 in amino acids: CASSLGSRYEQYF. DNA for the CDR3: TGTGCCAGCAGCTTAGGGTCCCGCTACGAGCAGTACTTC.

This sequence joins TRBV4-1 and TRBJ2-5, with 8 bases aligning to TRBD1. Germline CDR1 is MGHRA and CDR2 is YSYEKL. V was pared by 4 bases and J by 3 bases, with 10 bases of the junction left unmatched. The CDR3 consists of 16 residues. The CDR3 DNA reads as TGCGCCAGCAGCCCCGACGGACAGGGCTTGGAAGAGACCCAGTACTTC. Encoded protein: CASSPDGQGLEETQYF.

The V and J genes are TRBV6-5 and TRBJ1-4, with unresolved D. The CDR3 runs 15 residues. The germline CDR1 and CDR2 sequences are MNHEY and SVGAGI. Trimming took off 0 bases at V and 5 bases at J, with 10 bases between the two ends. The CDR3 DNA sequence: TGTGCCAGCAGTTACTCACCACCGCCCAATGAAAAACTGTTTTTT. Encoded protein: CASSYSPPPNEKLFF.

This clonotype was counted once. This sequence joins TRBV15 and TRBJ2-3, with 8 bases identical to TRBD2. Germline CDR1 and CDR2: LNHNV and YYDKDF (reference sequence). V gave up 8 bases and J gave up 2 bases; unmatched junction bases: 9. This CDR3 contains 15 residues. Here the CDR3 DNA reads TGTGCCACCCGCGGGGAGCGGGGGCCCACAGATACGCAGTATTTT. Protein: CATRGERGPTDTQYF.

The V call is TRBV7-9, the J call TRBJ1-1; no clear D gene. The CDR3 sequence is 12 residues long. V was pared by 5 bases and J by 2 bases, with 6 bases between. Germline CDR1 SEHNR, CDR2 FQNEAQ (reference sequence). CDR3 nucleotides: TGTGCCAGCAGCCGAGTCAACACTGAAGCTTTCTTT. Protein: CASSRVNTEAFF. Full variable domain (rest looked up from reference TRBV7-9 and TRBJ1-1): DTGVSQNPRHKITKRGQNVTFRCDPISEHNRLYWYRQTLGQGPEFLTYFQNEAQLEKSRLLSDRFSAERPKGSFSTLEIQRTEQGDSAMYLCASSRVNTEAFFGQGTRLTVV.

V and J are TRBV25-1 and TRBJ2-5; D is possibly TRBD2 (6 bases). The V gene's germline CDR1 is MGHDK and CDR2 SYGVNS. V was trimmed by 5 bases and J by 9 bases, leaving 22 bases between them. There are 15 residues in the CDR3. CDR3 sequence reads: CASSLHSRASGAQYF. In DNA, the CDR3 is TGTGCCAGCAGTCTCCACTCCAGGGCATCGGGGGCCCAGTACTTC.

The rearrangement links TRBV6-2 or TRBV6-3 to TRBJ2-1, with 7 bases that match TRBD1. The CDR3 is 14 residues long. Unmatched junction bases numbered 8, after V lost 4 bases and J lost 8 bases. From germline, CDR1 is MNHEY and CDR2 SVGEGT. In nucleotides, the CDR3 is TGTGCCAGCAGTTCCAAGACAGGGAGAGATGAGCAGTTCTTC. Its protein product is CASSSKTGRDEQFF.